This is a list of T cell receptor beta chains from one sample in a study of blood T cell repertoires in COVID-19. Repertoires were generated with immunoSEQ multiplex PCR, while TCRdb's copy carries only in-frame clones and drops some. Of roughly 160,000 clones listed, roughly 93% were seen once; the top ten hold roughly 2.3%. The sequenced material came from peripheral blood. All receptors come from a man between 18 and 29 years old with acute or convalescent COVID-19. Both conserved end residues are part of each CDR3. The order of the fields is clone size, J gene, V gene, D gene, CDR3 DNA, CDR3 protein. The D gene is left open where the match is weak. The size of a clone is reported for some rows only, either as once, few or many, or as a class for expanded clones.

clone_size: once
j_call: TRBJ1-1
v_call: TRBV9
d_call: .
cdr3_nt: TGTGCCAGCAGCCCCGACCGACAGCCTCTGAACACTGAAGCTTTCTTT
cdr3_aa: CASSPDRQPLNTEAFF

clone_size: .
j_call: TRBJ1-2
v_call: TRBV5-4
d_call: TRBD1
cdr3_nt: TGTGCCAGCACCGAACAGGGGAACTATGGCTACACCTTC
cdr3_aa: CASTEQGNYGYTF

clone_size: .
j_call: TRBJ2-3
v_call: TRBV7-9
d_call: .
cdr3_nt: TGTGCCAGCAGCTCCACAGGGCCAGATACGCAGTATTTT
cdr3_aa: CASSSTGPDTQYF

clone_size: .
j_call: TRBJ1-2
v_call: TRBV5-1
d_call: .
cdr3_nt: TGCGCCAGCAGCTTGGACGTGCGCTATGGCTACACCTTC
cdr3_aa: CASSLDVRYGYTF

clone_size: .
j_call: TRBJ2-1
v_call: TRBV20-1
d_call: .
cdr3_nt: TGCAGTGCTAGTCTCGGGACTGGCTCCTACAATGAGCAGTTCTTC
cdr3_aa: CSASLGTGSYNEQFF

clone_size: .
j_call: TRBJ2-3
v_call: TRBV7-2
d_call: TRBD2
cdr3_nt: TGTGCCAGCAGCTTAAGCCTAGCGGGGGGCATCGGGACAGATACGCAGTATTTT
cdr3_aa: CASSLSLAGGIGTDTQYF

clone_size: .
j_call: TRBJ1-2
v_call: TRBV18
d_call: .
cdr3_nt: TGTGCCAGCTCACCACCGTTCGGGGGAAACTATGGCTACACCTTC
cdr3_aa: CASSPPFGGNYGYTF

clone_size: once
j_call: TRBJ1-2
v_call: TRBV27
d_call: TRBD1
cdr3_nt: TGTGCCAGCAAAGGGGGCGCAGTCGGCTACACCTTC
cdr3_aa: CASKGGAVGYTF

clone_size: .
j_call: TRBJ1-5
v_call: TRBV7-2
d_call: .
cdr3_nt: TGTGCCAGCAGCACACGGGGTCACTATAGCAATCAGCCCCAGCATTTT
cdr3_aa: CASSTRGHYSNQPQHF

clone_size: .
j_call: TRBJ2-2
v_call: TRBV28
d_call: .
cdr3_nt: TGTGCCAGCAGTTTTGAAGCCCCCGGGGAGCTGTTTTTT
cdr3_aa: CASSFEAPGELFF

clone_size: .
j_call: TRBJ2-1
v_call: TRBV6-2/TRBV6-3
d_call: TRBD1
cdr3_nt: TGTGCCAGCAGTTACCCCCCCGGGCAGGGGGCCCTACAATGGGAGCAGTTCTTC
cdr3_aa: CASSYPPGQGALQWEQFF

clone_size: .
j_call: TRBJ2-2
v_call: TRBV11-2
d_call: TRBD2
cdr3_nt: TGTGCCAGCAGCTCGACCTTAGGGACTAGCGGACGAAGGGGGGAGCTGTTTTTT
cdr3_aa: CASSSTLGTSGRRGELFF

clone_size: .
j_call: TRBJ2-7
v_call: TRBV6-1
d_call: .
cdr3_nt: TGTGCCAGCAGTGAAGTAGGCACTACCTACGAGCAGTACTTC
cdr3_aa: CASSEVGTTYEQYF

clone_size: .
j_call: TRBJ1-2
v_call: TRBV9
d_call: .
cdr3_nt: TGTGCCAGCAGCCAGACAGCCAACTATGGCTACACCTTC
cdr3_aa: CASSQTANYGYTF

clone_size: .
j_call: TRBJ1-2
v_call: TRBV30
d_call: TRBD1
cdr3_nt: TGTGCCTGGAGTGCCTCCGGGACAGGGGTTAACTATGGCTACACCTTC
cdr3_aa: CAWSASGTGVNYGYTF

clone_size: .
j_call: TRBJ1-5
v_call: TRBV20-1
d_call: .
cdr3_nt: TGCAGTGCTAGTAGGGACACGAATCAGCCCCAGCATTTT
cdr3_aa: CSASRDTNQPQHF

clone_size: .
j_call: TRBJ2-2
v_call: TRBV30
d_call: TRBD2
cdr3_nt: TGTGCCTGGAGTGGCCTTGCGGGGGTGTCTTCCGGGGAGCTGTTTTTT
cdr3_aa: CAWSGLAGVSSGELFF

clone_size: few
j_call: TRBJ2-7
v_call: TRBV18
d_call: TRBD2
cdr3_nt: TGTGCCAGCTCACCGGGACTAGTCTCCTACGAGCAGTACTTC
cdr3_aa: CASSPGLVSYEQYF

clone_size: .
j_call: TRBJ2-2
v_call: TRBV19
d_call: .
cdr3_nt: TGTGCCAGTATCCAATTTTCCGGGGAGCTGTTTTTT
cdr3_aa: CASIQFSGELFF

clone_size: .
j_call: TRBJ1-4
v_call: TRBV5-1
d_call: .
cdr3_nt: TGCGCCAGCAGCTTCGGGACTGGGGGTGAAAAACTGTTTTTT
cdr3_aa: CASSFGTGGEKLFF

clone_size: .
j_call: TRBJ2-7
v_call: TRBV15
d_call: TRBD1
cdr3_nt: TGTGCCACCAGCAGAGAACGGGGGACCGGGACAGGGATTTCCGAGCAGTACTTC
cdr3_aa: CATSRERGTGTGISEQYF

clone_size: .
j_call: TRBJ2-5
v_call: TRBV5-1
d_call: TRBD1
cdr3_nt: TGCGCCAGCAGCTGGGGACAGGGGTTCGAGACCCAGTACTTC
cdr3_aa: CASSWGQGFETQYF

clone_size: .
j_call: TRBJ2-2
v_call: TRBV18
d_call: TRBD1
cdr3_nt: TGTGCCAGCTCAAATCGTGGACAGGGTCAAACCGGGGAGCTGTTTTTT
cdr3_aa: CASSNRGQGQTGELFF

clone_size: .
j_call: TRBJ2-1
v_call: TRBV5-4
d_call: TRBD2
cdr3_nt: TGTGCCAGCAGCTCTGACCTTCTAGCGGGGCCCTACAATGAGCAGTTCTTC
cdr3_aa: CASSSDLLAGPYNEQFF

clone_size: .
j_call: TRBJ2-7
v_call: TRBV10-3
d_call: TRBD1
cdr3_nt: TGTGCCATCAGCCAAAACGGACAGGGGGTAACCGAGCAGTACTTC
cdr3_aa: CAISQNGQGVTEQYF

clone_size: .
j_call: TRBJ1-1
v_call: TRBV19
d_call: .
cdr3_nt: TGTGCCAGTAGTATTCGCCCGACAGGGAACACTGAAGCTTTCTTT
cdr3_aa: CASSIRPTGNTEAFF